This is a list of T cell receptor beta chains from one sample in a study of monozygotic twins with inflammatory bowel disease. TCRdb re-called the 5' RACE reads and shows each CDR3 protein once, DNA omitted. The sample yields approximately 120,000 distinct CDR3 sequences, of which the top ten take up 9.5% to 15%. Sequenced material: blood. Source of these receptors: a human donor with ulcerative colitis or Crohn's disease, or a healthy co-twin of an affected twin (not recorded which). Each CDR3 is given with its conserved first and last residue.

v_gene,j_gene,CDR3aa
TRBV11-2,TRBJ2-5,CASSFPGGETQYF
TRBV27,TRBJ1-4,CASSYYLGEKLFF
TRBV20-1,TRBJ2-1,CSALTQGRVYNEQFF
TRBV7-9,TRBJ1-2,CASSPNLGQYGYTF
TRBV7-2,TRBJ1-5,CASSSTTGTEQPQHF
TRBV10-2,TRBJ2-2,CASRPHRDNTGELFF
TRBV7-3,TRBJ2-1,CASSRSGFYNEQFF
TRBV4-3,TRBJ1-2,CASSPSVGNYGYTF
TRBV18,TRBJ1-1,CAGSPPLNTEAFF
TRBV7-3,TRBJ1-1,CASRGQFSDTEAFF
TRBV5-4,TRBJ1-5,CASSLYDGGGPQHF
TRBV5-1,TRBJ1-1,CASSLTGTDTEAFF
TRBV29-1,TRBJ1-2,CSGQTGGSNYGYTF
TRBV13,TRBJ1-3,CASSTRVTSGNTIYF
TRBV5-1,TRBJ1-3,CASSLAAGGSGNTIYF
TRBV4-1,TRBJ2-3,CASSRLRIWNTAQYF
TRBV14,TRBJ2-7,CASSQDGPDYEQYF
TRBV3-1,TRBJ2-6,CASSQSVSGANVLTF
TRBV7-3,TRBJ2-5,CASSLEYEETQYF
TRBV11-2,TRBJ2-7,CASSSVRTSGRRYEQYF
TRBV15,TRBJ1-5,CATSRGGVIDQPQHF
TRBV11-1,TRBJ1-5,CSWGGVCHTHDALCSNQPQHF
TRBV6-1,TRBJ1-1,CASSPIRGGYEAFF
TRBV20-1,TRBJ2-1,CSAPSLAAYNEQFF
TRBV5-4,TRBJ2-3,CASSLRLAGTVDTQYF
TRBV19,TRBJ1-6,CASSTRQGTGSPLHF
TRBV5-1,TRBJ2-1,CASSLRGSRPLYNEQFF
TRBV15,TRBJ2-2,CATSRDSADTGELFF
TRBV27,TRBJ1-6,CASSFGGGAFVNSHLHF
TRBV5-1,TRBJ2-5,CASSLRLAGYEETQYF
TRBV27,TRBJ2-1,CASSLIASGISYNEQFF
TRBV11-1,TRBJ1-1,CASSLVYTEAFF
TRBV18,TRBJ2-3,CASSPPFGGQGTTDSTDTQYF
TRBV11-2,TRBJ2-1,CASSFFTGANEQFF
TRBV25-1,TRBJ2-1,CASSTGTGEEEQFF
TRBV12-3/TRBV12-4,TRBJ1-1,CASRVTLGTEAFF
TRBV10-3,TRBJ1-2,CATQRDRDYGYTF
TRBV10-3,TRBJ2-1,CAISGGATSTDEQFF
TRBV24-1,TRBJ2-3,CATSEADKEDTQYF
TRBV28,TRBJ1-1,CASSPGTEAFF
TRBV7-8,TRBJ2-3,CASSSFSGRFLDTQYF
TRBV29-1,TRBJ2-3,CSVAWDISTDTQYF
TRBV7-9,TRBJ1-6,CASSGTGRFNSPLHF
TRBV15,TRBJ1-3,CATSRAPYDGNTIYF
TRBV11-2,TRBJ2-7,CASSLAGLSGSF